A single sample is the source of the 3 T cell receptor beta chains below, sequenced in a study of blood T cells in healthy people across ages. The second PCR ran about 6 to 11 cycles with a sample-barcoded 5' primer and J-beta primers. One entry per CDR3 protein results from TCRdb running MiXCR on the 5' RACE reads. Among 550,000 to 750,000 distinct CDR3 sequences listed, approximately 21% were seen once. The sequenced sample consisted of blood. The receptors stem from a man aged 65-85 years in good health.

The chain uses TRBV5-1 and TRBJ2-1, with 13 bases matching TRBD2. Germline V gene data show CDR1 as SGHRS and CDR2 as YFSETQ. This CDR3 has 20 residues. The trim removed 5 bases at V and 5 bases at J, leaving 19 bases unmatched. The CDR3, as DNA: TGCGCCAGCAGACGACGGACTAGCGGGAGTCAGGGGATGAGAAACAATGAGCAGTTCTTC. Residues: CASRRRTSGSQGMRNNEQFF.

This clonotype was seen many times. For the CDR3, the DNA is TGCGCCAGCAGCCGAATAGAGCCGGGTTACAATGAGCAGTTCTTC. This sequence encodes CASSRIEPGYNEQFF. V usage is TRBV4-3 and J usage is TRBJ2-5; D is unclear. The J call is in doubt because the DNA end fits TRBJ2-1 better. The CDR3 loop spans 15 amino acids. Germline V CDR1 and CDR2: LGHNA, YSLEER.

This chain uses TRBV20-1 with TRBJ2-1, with 7 bases aligning to TRBD2. The CDR3 runs to 12 residues. CDR1 is DFQATT and CDR2 is SNEGSKA in the germline V gene (reference sequence). CDR3: CRAGSSYNEQFF. The CDR3 nucleotides read TGCAGAGCGGGGAGCTCCTACAATGAGCAGTTCTTC.